The rows below give T cell receptor beta chains drawn from one sample of a study of shared clonotypes between healthy human individuals. TCRdb's copy holds only in-frame clones and misses some; the assay was immunoSEQ multiplex PCR. Of a few hundred thousand clones in the sample, 60% to 70% were seen once. Input material: memory CD4+ T cells sorted from blood. Receptors were obtained from a man aged 25 to 40 in good health. Each CDR3 is given with its conserved first and last residue. A D gene is named only where the DNA matches it firmly. Clone size, where shown, is once, few, many, or a class for clones that have expanded.

-	TRBV18	TRBJ1-1	-	TGTGCCAGCTCGGGGTGGGGCACTGAAGCTTTCTTT	CASSGWGTEAFF
-	TRBV5-8	TRBJ2-7	TRBD2	TGTGCCAGCAGGCTAAGCGGGAGTTCCTACGAGCAGTACTTC	CASRLSGSSYEQYF
-	TRBV29-1	TRBJ2-3	TRBD2	TGCAGCGTTGTAGGTGGACTAGCGGGAGGGATTAACTTAGATACGCAGTATTTT	CSVVGGLAGGINLDTQYF
-	TRBV27	TRBJ2-2	TRBD1	TGTGCCAGCAGTGGGGGACAGGGGGCATACGGGGAGCTGTTTTTT	CASSGGQGAYGELFF
few	TRBV28	TRBJ1-2	-	TGTGCCAGCAGTTTATTGTCATCGGGCGACAGAATCTATGGCTACACCTTC	CASSLLSSGDRIYGYTF
-	TRBV6-5	TRBJ2-1	-	TGTGCCAGCAGTCCCGCCGGGAATGAGCAGTTCTTC	CASSPAGNEQFF
-	TRBV6-5	TRBJ2-5	TRBD2	TGTGCCAGCACGTCCGCTAGCGGGACGGAGACCCAGTACTTC	CASTSASGTETQYF
-	TRBV27	TRBJ2-1	TRBD2	TGTGCCAGCAGTCGGAGCGGGAGTTACAATGAGCAGTTCTTC	CASSRSGSYNEQFF
-	TRBV5-1	TRBJ2-1	-	TGCGCCAGCAGCTTGGCTTCCATTAGAAACAATGAGCAGTTCTTC	CASSLASIRNNEQFF
-	TRBV2	TRBJ2-5	-	TGTGCCAGCAGTGATCGGGGGGCGAGGGGGACCCAGTACTTC	CASSDRGARGTQYF
-	TRBV11-2	TRBJ2-1	TRBD2	TGTGCCAGCAGCCAGGGACTAGCGGTGGGTGAGCAGTTCTTC	CASSQGLAVGEQFF
-	TRBV2	TRBJ1-5	-	TGTGCCAGCAGTGAAGAGGGACGGCGAGATCAGCCCCAGCATTTT	CASSEEGRRDQPQHF
few	TRBV4-1	TRBJ2-2	TRBD2	TGCGCCAGCAGCCAAGGACTAGCGGGAGCCGGGGAGCTGTTTTTT	CASSQGLAGAGELFF
-	TRBV5-1	TRBJ1-3	-	TGCGCCAGCAGCCCCGGGACGCTGATGGGAAACACCATATATTTT	CASSPGTLMGNTIYF
-	TRBV28	TRBJ1-2	-	TGTGCCAGCAGTTCCCTCAGGGCCGGTCTTGGCGGCTACACCTTC	CASSSLRAGLGGYTF
-	TRBV6-5	TRBJ2-3	-	TGTGCCAGTAAAGACGGGACACGTATTGTAGATACGCAGTATTTT	CASKDGTRIVDTQYF
-	TRBV28	TRBJ2-3	-	TGTGCCAGCAATACGAGACAGAGAAATACGCAGTATTTT	CASNTRQRNTQYF
-	TRBV7-7	TRBJ2-3	-	TGTGCCAGCAGCTTAGACGGGGTTAAGGCGCAGTATTTT	CASSLDGVKAQYF
few	TRBV2	TRBJ2-2	-	TGTGCCAGCAGTGCATTCGGAGGCGGGGAGCTGTTTTTT	CASSAFGGGELFF
-	TRBV5-1	TRBJ2-6	TRBD1	TGCGCCAGCAGCCCGCGGACAGGGAACCCCGGAGGGGCCAACGTCCTGACTTTC	CASSPRTGNPGGANVLTF
-	TRBV11-3	TRBJ2-2	TRBD2	TGTGCCAGCAGCTTAGATCTCCCCCTGACTAGCGGGAGGAATACCGGGGAGCTGTTTTTT	CASSLDLPLTSGRNTGELFF
-	TRBV6-1	TRBJ1-2	-	TGTGCCAGCAGTGAATTTCTGTTAGCTAACTATGGCTACACCTTC	CASSEFLLANYGYTF
many	TRBV6-1	TRBJ2-1	-	TGTGCCAGCAGTGAAGCTCAGGGTAGCGGCCTCCTCTCCTACAATGAGCAGTTCTTC	CASSEAQGSGLLSYNEQFF
once	TRBV5-1	TRBJ1-1	-	TGCGCCAGCAACTCCTACTGGGGACGGAACACTGAAGCTTTCTTT	CASNSYWGRNTEAFF
-	TRBV5-1	TRBJ2-7	TRBD1	TGCGCCAGCAGCGACCGGGACAGCTCCTACGAGCAGTACTTC	CASSDRDSSYEQYF
few	TRBV5-6	TRBJ2-3	TRBD2	TGTGCCAGCAGCTTTGGCGGGAGGGCCTCGGATACGCAGTATTTT	CASSFGGRASDTQYF
-	TRBV19	TRBJ1-1	-	TGTGCCAGTAGAGGCGTGGGCACTGAAGCTTTCTTT	CASRGVGTEAFF
-	TRBV7-9	TRBJ2-3	TRBD2	TGTGCCAGCAGCTTATTAGCGGGAGTGGGGGATACGCAGTATTTT	CASSLLAGVGDTQYF
-	TRBV11-3	TRBJ2-5	-	TGTGCCAGCAGCGGAGAGGGGGAGACCCAGTACTTC	CASSGEGETQYF
few	TRBV18	TRBJ2-6	-	TGTGCCAGCTCACCACTGGGACCTGGGGCCAACGTCCTGACTTTC	CASSPLGPGANVLTF
-	TRBV5-1	TRBJ2-2	-	TGCGCCAGCAGCTTGGTTCTGAGCTCGGCCGGGGAGCTGTTTTTT	CASSLVLSSAGELFF
few	TRBV5-1	TRBJ2-1	-	TGCGCCAGCAGGACTGCGGCTAGCGAAGCCTACAATGAGCAGTTCTTC	CASRTAASEAYNEQFF
once	TRBV28	TRBJ2-7	-	TGTGCCAGCAGTCCCGTATCCTACGAGCAGTACTTC	CASSPVSYEQYF
many	TRBV19	TRBJ2-7	-	TGTGCCAGTAGTATCGCCAACTACGAGCAGTACTTC	CASSIANYEQYF
few	TRBV10-3	TRBJ1-4	-	TGTGCCCATGCTGAGGGATCTTCTGAAAAACTGTTTTTT	CAHAEGSSEKLFF
-	TRBV7-2	TRBJ2-3	-	TGTGCCAGCAGCCTTTGGTTCACAGATACGCAGTATTTT	CASSLWFTDTQYF
-	TRBV5-4	TRBJ2-7	-	TGTGCCAGCAGCTCGCCAGCCGGGCTGGGCGAGCAGTACTTC	CASSSPAGLGEQYF
-	TRBV5-1	TRBJ2-7	TRBD1	TGCGCCAGCACCTCCGGGACAGGGGGCTTCTACGAGCAGTACTTC	CASTSGTGGFYEQYF
few	TRBV14	TRBJ2-7	TRBD2	TGTGCCAGCAGCGAACTGACTAGCGGGCCCCACGAGCAGTACTTC	CASSELTSGPHEQYF
-	TRBV6-6	TRBJ1-1	TRBD1	TGTGCCAGCAGGACAAGGGACAGTCAGACTGAAGCTTTCTTT	CASRTRDSQTEAFF
-	TRBV5-1	TRBJ2-7	-	TGCGCCAGCAGCTCCCTTACCTACGAGCAGTACTTC	CASSSLTYEQYF
-	TRBV6-6	TRBJ2-2	TRBD2	TGTGCAGCATGCCTAGCGGGGAACACCGGGGAGCTGTTTTTT	CAACLAGNTGELFF
few	TRBV19	TRBJ1-5	-	TGTGCCAGTAGTCCGACTCGACAGGCCCCTTATAGCAATCAGCCCCAGCATTTT	CASSPTRQAPYSNQPQHF
-	TRBV9	TRBJ2-2	-	TGTGCCAGCAGCCACGCCGTAGCGGAATACACCGGGGAGCTGTTTTTT	CASSHAVAEYTGELFF
few	TRBV11-2	TRBJ1-1	-	TGTGCCAGCAGCTTTAAATCGAACGGAGGGACTGAAGCTTTCTTT	CASSFKSNGGTEAFF
-	TRBV6-1	TRBJ2-3	-	TGTGCCAGCAGTGATGTCATAACTAGCACAGATACGCAGTATTTT	CASSDVITSTDTQYF
-	TRBV10-3	TRBJ1-4	-	TGTGCCATCAGTGAGGGCAGGGGAGGAACTAATGAAAAACTGTTTTTT	CAISEGRGGTNEKLFF
-	TRBV5-6	TRBJ2-7	-	TGTGCCAGCAGTTTGGAGGTGGGCGGACAGGCGGGACACGAGCAGTACTTC	CASSLEVGGQAGHEQYF
-	TRBV10-3	TRBJ2-1	TRBD1	TGTGCCAACGGACAGGGGGCGGGCGATGAGCAGTTCTTC	CANGQGAGDEQFF
-	TRBV11-2	TRBJ2-7	TRBD2	TGTGCCAGCAGCCGAAGTACTAGCGGGAACTTTCCCTACGAGCAGTACTTC	CASSRSTSGNFPYEQYF
-	TRBV27	TRBJ2-7	-	TGTGCCAGCAGTTCCGGGAGCTCCTACGAGCAGTACTTC	CASSSGSSYEQYF